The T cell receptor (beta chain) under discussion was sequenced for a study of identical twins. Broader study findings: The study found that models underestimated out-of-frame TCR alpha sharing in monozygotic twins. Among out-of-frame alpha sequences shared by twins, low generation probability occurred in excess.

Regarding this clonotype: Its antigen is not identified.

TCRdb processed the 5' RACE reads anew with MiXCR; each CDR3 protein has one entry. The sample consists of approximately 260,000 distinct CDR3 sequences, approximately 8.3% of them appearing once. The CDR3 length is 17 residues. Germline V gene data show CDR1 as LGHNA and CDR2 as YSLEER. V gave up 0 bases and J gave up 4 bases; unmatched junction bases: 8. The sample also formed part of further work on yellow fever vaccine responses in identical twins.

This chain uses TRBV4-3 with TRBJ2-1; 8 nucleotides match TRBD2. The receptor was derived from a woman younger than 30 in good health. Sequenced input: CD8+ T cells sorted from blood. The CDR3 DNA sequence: TGCGCCAGCAGCCAAGATGCTCCACCTAGCGGGTACAATGAGCAGTTCTTC. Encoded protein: CASSQDAPPSGYNEQFF.